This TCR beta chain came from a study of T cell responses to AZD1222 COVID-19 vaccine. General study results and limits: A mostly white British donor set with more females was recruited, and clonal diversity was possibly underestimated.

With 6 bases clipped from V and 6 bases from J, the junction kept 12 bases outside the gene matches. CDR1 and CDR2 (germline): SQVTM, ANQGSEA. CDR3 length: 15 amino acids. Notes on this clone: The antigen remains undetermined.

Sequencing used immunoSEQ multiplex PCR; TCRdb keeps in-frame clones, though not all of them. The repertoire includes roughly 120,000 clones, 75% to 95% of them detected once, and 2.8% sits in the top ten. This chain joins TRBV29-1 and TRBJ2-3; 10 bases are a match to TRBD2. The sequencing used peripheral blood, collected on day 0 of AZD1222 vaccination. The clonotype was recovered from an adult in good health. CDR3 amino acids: CSVSDLAGEGDTQYF. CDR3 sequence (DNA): TGCAGCGTGTCGGATCTAGCGGGAGAGGGGGATACGCAGTATTTT.